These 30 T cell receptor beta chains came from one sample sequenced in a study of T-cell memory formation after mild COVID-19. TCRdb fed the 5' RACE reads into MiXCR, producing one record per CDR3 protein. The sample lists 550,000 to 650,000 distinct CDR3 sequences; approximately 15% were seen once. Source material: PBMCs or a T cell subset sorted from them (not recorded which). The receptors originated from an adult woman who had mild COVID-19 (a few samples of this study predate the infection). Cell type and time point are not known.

The DNA for the CDR3 is TGTGCCACCAGCCCGAGTGGACAGGGCCCCCAAGAGACCCAGTACTTC. As protein: CATSPSGQGPQETQYF. The V and J genes are TRBV15 and TRBJ2-5; 8 nucleotides line up with TRBD1. Germline values: CDR1 LNHNV, CDR2 YYDKDF (reference sequence). The CDR3 length is 16 residues. With V trimmed by 5 bases and J by 1 base, 9 bases remained unmatched.

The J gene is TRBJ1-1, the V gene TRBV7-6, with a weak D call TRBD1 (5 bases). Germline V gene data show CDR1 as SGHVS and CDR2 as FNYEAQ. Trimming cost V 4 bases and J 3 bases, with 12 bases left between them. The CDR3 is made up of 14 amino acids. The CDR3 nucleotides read TGTGCCAGCAGCTCCTTAGCGGGGGACACTGAAGCTTTCTTT. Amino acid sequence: CASSSLAGDTEAFF.

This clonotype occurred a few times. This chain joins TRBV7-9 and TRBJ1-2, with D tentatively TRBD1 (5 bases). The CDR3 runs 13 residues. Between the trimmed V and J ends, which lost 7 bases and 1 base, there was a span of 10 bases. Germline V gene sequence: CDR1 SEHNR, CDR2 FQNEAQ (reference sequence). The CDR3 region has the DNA TGTGCCAGCAAGGTGGGGGATAACTATGGCTACACCTTC. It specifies CASKVGDNYGYTF.

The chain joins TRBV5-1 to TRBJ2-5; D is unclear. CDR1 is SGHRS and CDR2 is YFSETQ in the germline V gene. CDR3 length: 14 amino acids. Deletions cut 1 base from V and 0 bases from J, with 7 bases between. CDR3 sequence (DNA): TGCGCCAGCAGCTTGTTTGGGAACCAAGAGACCCAGTACTTC. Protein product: CASSLFGNQETQYF.

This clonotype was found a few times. CDR3 DNA sequence: TGTGCCAGCAGTTATACGAGCATTCTGTACAATGAGCAGTTCTTC. This codes for CASSYTSILYNEQFF. The chain combines TRBV6-2 or TRBV6-3 with TRBJ2-1, with D unresolved. Germline V gene sequence: CDR1 MNHEY, CDR2 SVGEGT. This CDR3 contains 15 residues. Trimming took off 3 bases at V and 4 bases at J, with 13 bases between the two ends.

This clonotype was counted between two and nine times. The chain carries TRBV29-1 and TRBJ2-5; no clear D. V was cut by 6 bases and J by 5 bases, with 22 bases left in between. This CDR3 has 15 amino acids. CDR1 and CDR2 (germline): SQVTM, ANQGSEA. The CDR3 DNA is TGCAGCGTCGCCTCGACACTCTATGGATGGGAGACCCAGTACTTC. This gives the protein CSVASTLYGWETQYF.

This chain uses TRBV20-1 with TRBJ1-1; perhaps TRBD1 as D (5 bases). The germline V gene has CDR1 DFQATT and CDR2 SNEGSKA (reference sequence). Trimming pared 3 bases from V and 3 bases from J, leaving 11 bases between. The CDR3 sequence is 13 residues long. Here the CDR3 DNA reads TGCAGTGCTAGGACAGACACAGACACTGAAGCTTTCTTT. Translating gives CSARTDTDTEAFF.

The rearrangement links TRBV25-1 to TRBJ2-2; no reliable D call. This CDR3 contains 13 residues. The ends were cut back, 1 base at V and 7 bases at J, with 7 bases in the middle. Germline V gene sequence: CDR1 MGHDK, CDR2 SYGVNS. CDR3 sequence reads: CASSESSDGELFF. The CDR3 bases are TGTGCCAGCAGTGAATCGTCGGACGGGGAGCTGTTTTTT.

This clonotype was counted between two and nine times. The CDR3 nucleotides read TGTGCCAGCAGCGTAGATGGTGACAGATGGGTGAATACGCAGTATTTT. Amino acid sequence: CASSVDGDRWVNTQYF. The rearrangement joins TRBV9 to TRBJ2-3, with TRBD1 as a possible D gene (5 bases). In germline, CDR1 is SGDLS, CDR2 YYNGEE. This CDR3 region has 16 residues. Trimming stripped 0 bases from V and 7 bases from J, with 18 bases between.

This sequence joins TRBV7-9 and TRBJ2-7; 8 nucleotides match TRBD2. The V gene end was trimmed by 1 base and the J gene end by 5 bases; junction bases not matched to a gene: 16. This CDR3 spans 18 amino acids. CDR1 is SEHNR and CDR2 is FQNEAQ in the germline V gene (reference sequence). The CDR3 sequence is CASSLVGWGSGMRHEQYF. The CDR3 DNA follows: TGTGCCAGCAGCTTAGTCGGTTGGGGTAGCGGGATGCGGCACGAGCAGTACTTC.

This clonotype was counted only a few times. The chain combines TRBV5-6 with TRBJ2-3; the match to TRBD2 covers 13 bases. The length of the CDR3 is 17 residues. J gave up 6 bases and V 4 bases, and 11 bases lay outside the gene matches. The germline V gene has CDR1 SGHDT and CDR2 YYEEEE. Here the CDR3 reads CASSQLGLAGAGDTQYF. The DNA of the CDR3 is TGTGCCAGCAGCCAGCTCGGACTAGCGGGAGCAGGGGATACGCAGTATTTT.

As DNA, the CDR3 is TGTGCCAGCAGTGCGGGGGCCGGGGAGCTGTTTTTT. This sequence encodes CASSAGAGELFF. This sequence joins TRBV25-1 and TRBJ2-2; TRBD2 might be the D (6 bases). The V gene's germline CDR1 is MGHDK and CDR2 SYGVNS. CDR3 size: 12 residues. The V and J ends lost 4 bases and 6 bases respectively, with 6 bases between them.

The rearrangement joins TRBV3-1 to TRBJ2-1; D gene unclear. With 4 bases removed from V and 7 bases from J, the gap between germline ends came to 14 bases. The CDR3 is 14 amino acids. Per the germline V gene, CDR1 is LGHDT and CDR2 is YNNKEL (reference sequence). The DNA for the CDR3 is TGTGCCAGCAGCCTCCGGGCCGGTGGGAATGAGCAGTTCTTC. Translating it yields CASSLRAGGNEQFF.

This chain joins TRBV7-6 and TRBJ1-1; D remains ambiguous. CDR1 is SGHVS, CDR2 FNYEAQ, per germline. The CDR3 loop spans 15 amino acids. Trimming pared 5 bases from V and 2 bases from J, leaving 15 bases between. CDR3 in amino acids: CASSIELDPNTEAFF. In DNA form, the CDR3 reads TGTGCCAGCAGCATAGAACTCGATCCAAACACTGAAGCTTTCTTT.

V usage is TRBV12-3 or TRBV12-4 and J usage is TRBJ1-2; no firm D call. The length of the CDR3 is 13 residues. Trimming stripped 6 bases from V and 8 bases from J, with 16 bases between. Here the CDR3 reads CASSALRSLGYTF. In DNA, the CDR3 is TGTGCCAGCAGCGCCCTACGGAGTCTAGGCTACACCTTC.

CDR3 nucleotides: TGTGCCACCAGTGTCGCTAGCGGAACCTCTGGGGCCAACGTCCTGACTTTC. As protein: CATSVASGTSGANVLTF. The chain employs TRBV24-1 and TRBJ2-6; TRBD2 agrees at 7 bases. Germline loops: CDR1 KGHDR, CDR2 SFDVKD. J lost 0 bases, V lost 5 bases, and 6 bases had no gene match. The CDR3 totals 17 residues.

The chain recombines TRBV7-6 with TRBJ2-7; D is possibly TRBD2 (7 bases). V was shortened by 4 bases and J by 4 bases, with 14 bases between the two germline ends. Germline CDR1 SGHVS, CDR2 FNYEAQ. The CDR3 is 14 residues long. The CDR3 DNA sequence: TGTGCCAGCAGCTGGGGGGGCAGGGAATACGAGCAGTACTTC. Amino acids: CASSWGGREYEQYF. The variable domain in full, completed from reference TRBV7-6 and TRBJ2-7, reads GAGVSQSPRYKVTKRGQDVALRCDPISGHVSLYWYRQALGQGPEFLTYFNYEAQQDKSGLPNDRFSAERPEGSISTLTIQRTEQRDSAMYRCASSWGGREYEQYFGPGTRLTVT.

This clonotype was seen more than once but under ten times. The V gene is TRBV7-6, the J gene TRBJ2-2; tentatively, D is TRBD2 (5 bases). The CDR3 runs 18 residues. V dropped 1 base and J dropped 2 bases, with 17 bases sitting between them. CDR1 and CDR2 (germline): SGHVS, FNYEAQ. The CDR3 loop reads CASSLVISGKRNTGELFF. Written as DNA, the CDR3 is TGTGCCAGCAGCTTAGTGATAAGCGGCAAACGAAACACCGGGGAGCTGTTTTTT.

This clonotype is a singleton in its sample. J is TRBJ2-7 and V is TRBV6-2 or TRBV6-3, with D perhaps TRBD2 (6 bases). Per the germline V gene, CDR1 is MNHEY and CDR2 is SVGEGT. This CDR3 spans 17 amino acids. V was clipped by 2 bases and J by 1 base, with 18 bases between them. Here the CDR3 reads CASSYGLTGTHSYEQYF. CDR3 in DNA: TGTGCCAGCAGTTACGGGCTTACCGGGACTCATTCCTACGAGCAGTACTTC.

The CDR3 loop reads CASSLGFRYEQYF. The CDR3 nucleotides are TGTGCCAGCAGTCTGGGATTTCGCTACGAGCAGTACTTC. This chain links TRBV6-5 with TRBJ2-7; D not resolved. This CDR3 spans 13 amino acids. CDR1 is MNHEY and CDR2 is SVGAGI in the germline V gene. V lost 5 bases to trimming and J lost 3 bases, with 11 bases between them.

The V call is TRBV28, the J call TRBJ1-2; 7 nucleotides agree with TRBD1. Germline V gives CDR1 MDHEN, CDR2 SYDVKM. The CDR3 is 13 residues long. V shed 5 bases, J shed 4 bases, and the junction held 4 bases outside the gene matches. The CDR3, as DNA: TGTGCCAGCAGTCGGGACAGCCTCTATGGCTACACCTTC. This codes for CASSRDSLYGYTF.

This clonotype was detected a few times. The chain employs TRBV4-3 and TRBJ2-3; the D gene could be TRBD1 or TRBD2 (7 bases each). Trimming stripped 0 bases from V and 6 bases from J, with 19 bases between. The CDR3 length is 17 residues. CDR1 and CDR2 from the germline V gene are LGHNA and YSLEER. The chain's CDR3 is CASSQDWGGGAGDTQYF. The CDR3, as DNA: TGCGCCAGCAGCCAAGATTGGGGAGGGGGCGCAGGGGATACGCAGTATTTT.

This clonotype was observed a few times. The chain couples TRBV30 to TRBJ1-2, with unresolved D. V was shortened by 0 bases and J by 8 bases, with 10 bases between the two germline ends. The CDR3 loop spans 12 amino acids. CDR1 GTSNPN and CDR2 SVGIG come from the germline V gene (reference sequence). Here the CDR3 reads CAWSVSTVGYTF. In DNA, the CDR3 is TGTGCCTGGAGTGTATCTACGGTAGGCTACACCTTC.

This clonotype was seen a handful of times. The CDR3: CASSLTRAGNTGELFF. Here the CDR3 DNA reads TGTGCCAGCAGCTTAACAAGGGCAGGGAACACCGGGGAGCTGTTTTTT. The rearrangement links TRBV7-3 to TRBJ2-2; D is unclear. The CDR3 contains 16 residues. The V end was cut by 0 bases, the J end by 1 base, with 9 bases between. The V gene's germline CDR1 is SGHTA and CDR2 FQGTGA.

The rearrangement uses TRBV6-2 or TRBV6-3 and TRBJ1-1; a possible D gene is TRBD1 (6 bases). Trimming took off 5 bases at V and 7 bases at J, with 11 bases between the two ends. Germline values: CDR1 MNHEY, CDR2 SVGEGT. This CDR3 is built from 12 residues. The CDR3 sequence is CASSDGGLEAFF. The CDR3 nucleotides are TGTGCCAGCAGTGATGGGGGCCTTGAAGCTTTCTTT.

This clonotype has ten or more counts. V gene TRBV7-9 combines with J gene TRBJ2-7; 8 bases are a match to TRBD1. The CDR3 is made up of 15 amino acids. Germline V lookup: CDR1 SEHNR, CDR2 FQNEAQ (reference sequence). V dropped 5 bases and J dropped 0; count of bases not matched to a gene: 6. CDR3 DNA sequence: TGTGCCAGCAGCCCCGCCGGGACAGGCTCCTACGAGCAGTACTTC. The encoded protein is CASSPAGTGSYEQYF.

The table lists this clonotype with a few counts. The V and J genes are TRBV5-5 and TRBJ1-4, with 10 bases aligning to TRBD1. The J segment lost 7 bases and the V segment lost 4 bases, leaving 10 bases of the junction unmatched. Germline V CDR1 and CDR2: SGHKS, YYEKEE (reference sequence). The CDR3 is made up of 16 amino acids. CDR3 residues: CASSRQHDRGPEKLFF. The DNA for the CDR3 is TGTGCCAGCAGCCGACAACATGACAGGGGGCCTGAAAAACTGTTTTTT.

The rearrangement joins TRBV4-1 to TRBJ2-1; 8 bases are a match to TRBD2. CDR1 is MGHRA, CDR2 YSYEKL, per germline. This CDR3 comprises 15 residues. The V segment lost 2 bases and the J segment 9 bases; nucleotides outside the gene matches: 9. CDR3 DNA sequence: TGCGCCAGCAGCCAAAAAGGGGGAACTAGCGGTGAGCAGTTCTTC. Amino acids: CASSQKGGTSGEQFF.

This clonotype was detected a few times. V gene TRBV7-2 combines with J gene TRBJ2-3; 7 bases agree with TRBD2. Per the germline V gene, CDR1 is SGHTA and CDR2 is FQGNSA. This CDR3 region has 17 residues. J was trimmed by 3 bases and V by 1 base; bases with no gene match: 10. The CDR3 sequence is CASSLETSPLGTDTQYF. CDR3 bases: TGTGCCAGCAGCTTAGAGACTAGCCCTCTCGGGACAGATACGCAGTATTTT.

The CDR3 protein is CASIKAGGLYEQYF. Written as DNA, the CDR3 is TGTGCCAGCATCAAAGCGGGAGGGCTCTACGAGCAGTACTTC. The chain couples TRBV6-2 or TRBV6-3 to TRBJ2-7; 10 nucleotides line up with TRBD2. Per germline, CDR1 MNHEY and CDR2 SVGEGT. CDR3 size: 14 residues. V shed 7 bases, J shed 3 bases, and the junction held 6 bases outside the gene matches.